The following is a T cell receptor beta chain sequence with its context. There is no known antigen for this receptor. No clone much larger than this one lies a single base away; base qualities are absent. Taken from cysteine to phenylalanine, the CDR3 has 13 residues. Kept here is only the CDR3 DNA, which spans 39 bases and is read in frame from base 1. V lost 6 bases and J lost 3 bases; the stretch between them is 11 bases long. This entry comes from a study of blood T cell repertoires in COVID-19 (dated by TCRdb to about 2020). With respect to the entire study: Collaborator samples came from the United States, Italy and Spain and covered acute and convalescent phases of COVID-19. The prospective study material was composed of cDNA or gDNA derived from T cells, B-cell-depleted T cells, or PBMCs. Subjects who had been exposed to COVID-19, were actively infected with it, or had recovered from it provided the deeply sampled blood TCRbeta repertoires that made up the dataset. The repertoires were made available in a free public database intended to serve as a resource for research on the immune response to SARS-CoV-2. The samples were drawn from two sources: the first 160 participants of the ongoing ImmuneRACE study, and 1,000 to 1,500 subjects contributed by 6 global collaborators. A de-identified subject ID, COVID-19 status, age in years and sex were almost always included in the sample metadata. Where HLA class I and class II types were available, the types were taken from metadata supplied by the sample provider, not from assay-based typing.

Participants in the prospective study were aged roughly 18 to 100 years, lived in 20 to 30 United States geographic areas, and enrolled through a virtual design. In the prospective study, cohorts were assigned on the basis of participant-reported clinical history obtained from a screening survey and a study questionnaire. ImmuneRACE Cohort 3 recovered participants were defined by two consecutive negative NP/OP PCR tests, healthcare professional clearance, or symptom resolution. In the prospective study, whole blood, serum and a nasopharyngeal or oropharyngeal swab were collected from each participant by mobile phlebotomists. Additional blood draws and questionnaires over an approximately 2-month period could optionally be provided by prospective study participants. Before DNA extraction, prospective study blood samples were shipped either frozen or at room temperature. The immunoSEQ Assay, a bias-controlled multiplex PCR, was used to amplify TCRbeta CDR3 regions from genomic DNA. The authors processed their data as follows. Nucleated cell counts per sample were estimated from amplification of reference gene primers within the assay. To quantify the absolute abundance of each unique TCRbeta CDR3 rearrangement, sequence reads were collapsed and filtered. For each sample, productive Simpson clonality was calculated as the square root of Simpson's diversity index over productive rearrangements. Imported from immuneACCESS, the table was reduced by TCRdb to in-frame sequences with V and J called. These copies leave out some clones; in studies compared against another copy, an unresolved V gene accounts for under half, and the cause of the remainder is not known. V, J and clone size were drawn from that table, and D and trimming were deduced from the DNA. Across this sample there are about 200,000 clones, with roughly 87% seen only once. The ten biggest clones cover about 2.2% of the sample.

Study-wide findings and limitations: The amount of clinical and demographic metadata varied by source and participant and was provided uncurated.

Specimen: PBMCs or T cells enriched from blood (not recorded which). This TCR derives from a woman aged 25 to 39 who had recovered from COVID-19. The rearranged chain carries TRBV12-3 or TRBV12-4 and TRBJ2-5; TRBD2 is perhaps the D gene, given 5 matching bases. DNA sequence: TGTGCCAGCAGCCTTTGGCGGGAAGAGACCCAGTACTTC. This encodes CASSLWREETQYF.